This T cell receptor (beta chain) was observed in a study of cytomegalovirus exposure and HLA in healthy donors. The V and J ends lost 7 bases and 2 bases, in that order; junction bases with no gene match: 11. This CDR3 has 14 amino acids. Germline-derived CDR1 and CDR2 are SQVTM and ANQGSEA. Details on this clone: Its cognate antigen is unknown.

Method: immunoSEQ multiplex PCR; TCRdb's copy keeps in-frame clones and lacks some. The table has tens of thousands of clones, 85% seen once. Points from the study as a whole: A list of more than 150 TCR beta chains associated with cytomegalovirus was given.

The TCR comes from a man between 18 and 35 years old in good health and CMV-seropositive. The material sequenced was PBMCs. V gene TRBV29-1 combines with J gene TRBJ2-7; 7 bases line up with TRBD1. CDR3 nucleotide sequence: TGCAGCGCTGCATACTCACAGGGGACCTACGAGCAGTACTTC. This encodes CSAAYSQGTYEQYF.